The 22 T cell receptor beta chains in this list originate from one sample, sequenced in a study of regulatory dendritic cells for organ transplantation. Produced via immunoSEQ multiplex PCR; TCRdb's table is partial and in-frame only. Here the sample spans 15,000 to 20,000 clones, more than 60% being singletons. These receptors' antigens are unknown. Sorted T cells were CFSE-labeled and cultured 4 to 5 days with allogeneic regulatory or mature dendritic cells at 1:10. Sequences were obtained from memory CD4+ T cells from blood cultured with regulatory dendritic cells. Subset: CD45RO+ memory T cells. All receptors derive from a human donor in good health.

This chain connects TRBV7-3 to TRBJ1-2; D possibly corresponds to TRBD1 (6 bases). CDR1 is SGHTA, CDR2 FQGTGA, per germline. The V gene lost 5 bases and the J gene lost 4 bases, with 14 bases spanning the gap. This CDR3 is 14 amino acids long. The CDR3, as DNA: TGTGCCAGCAGCCCCCAAGGACAGAGCTATGGCTACACCTTC. It yields the protein CASSPQGQSYGYTF.

The chain couples TRBV5-5 to TRBJ2-3; perhaps TRBD2 as D (7 bases). Trimming pared 0 bases from V and 1 base from J, leaving 18 bases between. Germline CDR1 is SGHKS and CDR2 is YYEKEE (reference sequence). The CDR3 runs to 18 residues. CDR3 sequence (DNA): TGTGCCAGCAGCTTGGTGCCCCTGGGGGCGGGGGGCACAGATACGCAGTATTTT. It is translated as CASSLVPLGAGGTDTQYF.

The genes are TRBV4-3 and TRBJ1-2; D is unclear. Germline lookup yields CDR1 LGHNA and CDR2 YSLEER. CDR3 length: 15 residues. The V and J ends lost 4 bases and 9 bases respectively, with 21 bases between them. The CDR3 sequence is CASSRRGGISVSYTF. The CDR3 DNA reads as TGCGCCAGCAGCCGGCGGGGAGGGATATCGGTGAGCTACACCTTC.

The chain has TRBV7-9 and TRBJ2-1; D is undetermined. Germline V CDR1 and CDR2: SEHNR, FQNEAQ (reference sequence). Trimming removed 3 bases at V and 0 bases at J, with 12 bases between. This CDR3 has 16 amino acids. The CDR3 DNA reads as TGTGCCAGCAGCTTTTACGGGCGTAGCTCCTACAATGAGCAGTTCTTC. This gives the protein CASSFYGRSSYNEQFF.

V and J are TRBV28 and TRBJ2-7, with TRBD2 matching 11 bases. Germline-derived CDR1 and CDR2 are MDHEN and SYDVKM. The CDR3 has 15 residues. V was clipped by 5 bases and J by 2 bases; unmatched bases: 5. The CDR3 nucleotides are TGTGCCAGCAGTCAAGGGACTAGCGGAACCTACGAGCAGTACTTC. Amino acid sequence: CASSQGTSGTYEQYF.

The gene calls are TRBV30 and TRBJ1-2; a possible D gene is TRBD1 (6 bases). There are 13 residues in the CDR3. Germline values: CDR1 GTSNPN, CDR2 SVGIG (reference sequence). The V and J ends lost 5 bases and 4 bases respectively, with 14 bases between them. The CDR3 DNA reads as TGTGCCTGGGGCAGGGGCGTTTTCTATGGCTACACCTTC. Translating it yields CAWGRGVFYGYTF. The whole variable domain, remainder taken from reference TRBV30 and TRBJ1-2, is SQTIHQWPATLVQPVGSPLSLECTVEGTSNPNLYWYRQAAGRGLQLLFYSVGIGQISSEVPQNLSASRPQDRQFILSSKKLLLSDSGFYLCAWGRGVFYGYTFGSGTRLTVV.

The gene calls are TRBV7-3 and TRBJ2-5, with D maybe TRBD1 (5 bases). The germline V gene encodes CDR1 SGHTA and CDR2 FQGTGA. V was trimmed by 3 bases and J by 5 bases, leaving 16 bases between them. CDR3 length: 15 amino acids. The CDR3 here is CASSFDGRVKETQYF. CDR3 nucleotides: TGTGCCAGCAGCTTCGATGGCAGGGTCAAGGAGACCCAGTACTTC.

This sequence joins TRBV6-5 and TRBJ2-6; D call uncertain. V lost 6 bases, J lost 5 bases, and 11 bases lay in between. CDR1 is MNHEY and CDR2 is SVGAGI in the germline V gene. The CDR3 sequence is 14 residues long. In DNA form, the CDR3 reads TGTGCCAGCAGACAATTCGTCTGGGCCAACGTCCTGACTTTC. The encoded protein is CASRQFVWANVLTF.

The chain recombines TRBV30 with TRBJ2-1, with 8 bases fitting TRBD1. This CDR3 region has 14 residues. Germline CDR1 reads GTSNPN; CDR2 reads SVGIG (reference sequence). The J segment lost 12 bases and the V segment lost 2 bases, leaving 12 bases of the junction unmatched. As DNA, the CDR3 is TGTGCCTGGAGTCCTTTCGGACAGGGCCGTGGGCAGTTCTTC. Its translation is CAWSPFGQGRGQFF.

The V and J genes are TRBV19 and TRBJ2-1; perhaps D is TRBD1 or TRBD2 (5 bases each). V was pared by 5 bases and J by 3 bases, with 11 bases between. Germline CDR1 and CDR2: LNHDA and SQIVND (reference sequence). This CDR3 has 14 residues. The CDR3 region is CASSWGIGYNEQFF. The CDR3 coding sequence is TGTGCCAGTAGTTGGGGGATAGGCTACAATGAGCAGTTCTTC.

The V gene is TRBV7-9, the J gene TRBJ2-7; the D call may be TRBD1 or TRBD2 (5 bases each). Trimming left V 1 base short and J 5 bases short, with 9 bases between. The CDR3 covers 13 residues. Germline V gene lookup returns CDR1 SEHNR and CDR2 FQNEAQ (reference sequence). The CDR3 DNA is TGTGCCAGCAGCTTAGGGGACGCAAACGAGCAGTACTTC. It specifies CASSLGDANEQYF.

This clone is deemed medium-sized. The rearrangement joins TRBV10-3 to TRBJ1-2, with 7 bases that match TRBD1. V lost 3 bases to trimming and J lost 8 bases; unmatched junction nucleotides: 15. Germline values: CDR1 ENHRY, CDR2 SYGVKD. CDR3 length equals 16 residues. The CDR3 region is CAISEGHRNRGRGYTF. DNA for the CDR3: TGTGCCATCAGTGAAGGACACAGAAACAGGGGCCGCGGCTACACCTTC.

The chain is built from TRBV4-1 and TRBJ2-1; 12 nucleotides line up with TRBD1. Per germline, CDR1 MGHRA and CDR2 YSYEKL. This CDR3 is built from 17 residues. V dropped 2 bases and J dropped 7; count of bases not matched to a gene: 9. CDR3 sequence reads: CASSQIGTGGAVNEQFF. The CDR3 coding sequence is TGCGCCAGCAGCCAAATCGGGACAGGGGGCGCGGTGAATGAGCAGTTCTTC.

This clone showed up just a few times. The chain combines TRBV19 with TRBJ1-4, with 9 bases fitting TRBD1. Looked up from germline, CDR1 is LNHDA and CDR2 is SQIVND (reference sequence). The CDR3 extends over 13 amino acids. The junction had 6 bases not matched to a gene; V was cut back by 10 bases and J by 6 bases. The CDR3 sequence: CATRDRVDEKLFF. The CDR3 region has the DNA TGTGCCACGAGGGACAGGGTGGATGAAAAACTGTTTTTT.

The chain has TRBV27 and TRBJ2-1; D gene unclear. This CDR3 has 12 amino acids. V lost 8 bases to trimming and J lost 0 bases, with 5 bases between them. Germline values: CDR1 MNHEY, CDR2 SMNVEV (reference sequence). This CDR3 reads CASWNSYNEQFF. The CDR3 region has the DNA TGTGCCAGCTGGAACTCCTACAATGAGCAGTTCTTC.

This clone was found once. This chain connects TRBV28 to TRBJ2-2; 15 bases map to TRBD2. The CDR3 contains 17 residues. Germline values: CDR1 MDHEN, CDR2 SYDVKM. V lost 4 bases and J lost 7; bases outside the gene matches: 7. The CDR3: CASSSPGLAGGNGELFF. The CDR3 nucleotides read TGTGCCAGCAGTTCGCCGGGACTAGCGGGAGGAAACGGGGAGCTGTTTTTT.

This clone was recorded once. The rearrangement uses TRBV7-2 and TRBJ2-7, with D unresolved. V lost 3 bases and J 5 bases, leaving 8 bases between the germline ends. The CDR3 loop spans 12 amino acids. Germline CDR1 reads SGHTA; CDR2 reads FQGNSA. The CDR3 loop is CASSFGLDEQYF. The DNA of the CDR3 is TGTGCCAGCAGCTTCGGGTTGGACGAGCAGTACTTC.

The rearrangement links TRBV28 to TRBJ2-5; perhaps D is TRBD1 or TRBD2 (5 bases each). This CDR3 has 15 amino acids. Germline V lookup: CDR1 MDHEN, CDR2 SYDVKM. The V end was cut by 5 bases, the J end by 4 bases, with 17 bases between. The CDR3 region is CASSMIRGAPETQYF. CDR3 bases: TGTGCCAGCAGTATGATCCGAGGGGCCCCAGAGACCCAGTACTTC.

This clone was counted only a few times. The CDR3: CASSNPGATGELFF. The CDR3 region has the DNA TGTGCCAGTAGCAACCCCGGAGCGACCGGGGAGCTGTTTTTT. This sequence joins TRBV19 and TRBJ2-2; D ambiguous. Germline V gene lookup returns CDR1 LNHDA and CDR2 SQIVND (reference sequence). The V end lost 6 bases, the J end lost 5 bases, and 13 bases lay between the germline ends. There are 14 residues in the CDR3.

The sample holds one count of this clone. The CDR3 DNA sequence: TGTGCCAGCAGCTTATGGAACAGGTGGGATCAGCCCCAGCATTTT. It yields the protein CASSLWNRWDQPQHF. This chain connects TRBV5-6 to TRBJ1-5; maybe TRBD1 (5 bases). Germline V CDR1 and CDR2: SGHDT, YYEEEE. CDR3 size: 15 residues. V was trimmed by 2 bases and J by 5 bases, leaving 14 bases between them. Supplemented by reference TRBV5-6 and TRBJ1-5, the full variable domain reads DAGVTQSPTHLIKTRGQQVTLRCSPKSGHDTVSWYQQALGQGPQFIFQYYEEEERQRGNFPDRFSGHQFPNYSSELNVNALLLGDSALYLCASSLWNRWDQPQHFGDGTRLSIL.

The chain uses TRBV5-6 and TRBJ1-2; TRBD1 agrees at 8 bases. CDR1 is SGHDT, CDR2 YYEEEE, per germline. Trimming removed 2 bases from V and 7 bases from J; junction bases left unmatched: 7. The CDR3 consists of 14 residues. The DNA of the CDR3 is TGTGCCAGCAGCTTTTCGCAGGGGGCAAGTGGCTACACCTTC. The encoded protein is CASSFSQGASGYTF.

This chain joins TRBV30 and TRBJ2-5; TRBD1 is a possible D gene (6 bases). CDR3 length equals 13 residues. Trimming took off 0 bases at V and 5 bases at J, with 10 bases between the two ends. Germline CDR1 GTSNPN, CDR2 SVGIG (reference sequence). The CDR3 nucleotides read TGTGCCTGGAGTGTATATGGGGGCGAGACCCAGTACTTC. Its translation: CAWSVYGGETQYF. Combining the CDR3 with reference TRBV30 and TRBJ2-5 gives the whole variable domain SQTIHQWPATLVQPVGSPLSLECTVEGTSNPNLYWYRQAAGRGLQLLFYSVGIGQISSEVPQNLSASRPQDRQFILSSKKLLLSDSGFYLCAWSVYGGETQYFGPGTRLLVL.